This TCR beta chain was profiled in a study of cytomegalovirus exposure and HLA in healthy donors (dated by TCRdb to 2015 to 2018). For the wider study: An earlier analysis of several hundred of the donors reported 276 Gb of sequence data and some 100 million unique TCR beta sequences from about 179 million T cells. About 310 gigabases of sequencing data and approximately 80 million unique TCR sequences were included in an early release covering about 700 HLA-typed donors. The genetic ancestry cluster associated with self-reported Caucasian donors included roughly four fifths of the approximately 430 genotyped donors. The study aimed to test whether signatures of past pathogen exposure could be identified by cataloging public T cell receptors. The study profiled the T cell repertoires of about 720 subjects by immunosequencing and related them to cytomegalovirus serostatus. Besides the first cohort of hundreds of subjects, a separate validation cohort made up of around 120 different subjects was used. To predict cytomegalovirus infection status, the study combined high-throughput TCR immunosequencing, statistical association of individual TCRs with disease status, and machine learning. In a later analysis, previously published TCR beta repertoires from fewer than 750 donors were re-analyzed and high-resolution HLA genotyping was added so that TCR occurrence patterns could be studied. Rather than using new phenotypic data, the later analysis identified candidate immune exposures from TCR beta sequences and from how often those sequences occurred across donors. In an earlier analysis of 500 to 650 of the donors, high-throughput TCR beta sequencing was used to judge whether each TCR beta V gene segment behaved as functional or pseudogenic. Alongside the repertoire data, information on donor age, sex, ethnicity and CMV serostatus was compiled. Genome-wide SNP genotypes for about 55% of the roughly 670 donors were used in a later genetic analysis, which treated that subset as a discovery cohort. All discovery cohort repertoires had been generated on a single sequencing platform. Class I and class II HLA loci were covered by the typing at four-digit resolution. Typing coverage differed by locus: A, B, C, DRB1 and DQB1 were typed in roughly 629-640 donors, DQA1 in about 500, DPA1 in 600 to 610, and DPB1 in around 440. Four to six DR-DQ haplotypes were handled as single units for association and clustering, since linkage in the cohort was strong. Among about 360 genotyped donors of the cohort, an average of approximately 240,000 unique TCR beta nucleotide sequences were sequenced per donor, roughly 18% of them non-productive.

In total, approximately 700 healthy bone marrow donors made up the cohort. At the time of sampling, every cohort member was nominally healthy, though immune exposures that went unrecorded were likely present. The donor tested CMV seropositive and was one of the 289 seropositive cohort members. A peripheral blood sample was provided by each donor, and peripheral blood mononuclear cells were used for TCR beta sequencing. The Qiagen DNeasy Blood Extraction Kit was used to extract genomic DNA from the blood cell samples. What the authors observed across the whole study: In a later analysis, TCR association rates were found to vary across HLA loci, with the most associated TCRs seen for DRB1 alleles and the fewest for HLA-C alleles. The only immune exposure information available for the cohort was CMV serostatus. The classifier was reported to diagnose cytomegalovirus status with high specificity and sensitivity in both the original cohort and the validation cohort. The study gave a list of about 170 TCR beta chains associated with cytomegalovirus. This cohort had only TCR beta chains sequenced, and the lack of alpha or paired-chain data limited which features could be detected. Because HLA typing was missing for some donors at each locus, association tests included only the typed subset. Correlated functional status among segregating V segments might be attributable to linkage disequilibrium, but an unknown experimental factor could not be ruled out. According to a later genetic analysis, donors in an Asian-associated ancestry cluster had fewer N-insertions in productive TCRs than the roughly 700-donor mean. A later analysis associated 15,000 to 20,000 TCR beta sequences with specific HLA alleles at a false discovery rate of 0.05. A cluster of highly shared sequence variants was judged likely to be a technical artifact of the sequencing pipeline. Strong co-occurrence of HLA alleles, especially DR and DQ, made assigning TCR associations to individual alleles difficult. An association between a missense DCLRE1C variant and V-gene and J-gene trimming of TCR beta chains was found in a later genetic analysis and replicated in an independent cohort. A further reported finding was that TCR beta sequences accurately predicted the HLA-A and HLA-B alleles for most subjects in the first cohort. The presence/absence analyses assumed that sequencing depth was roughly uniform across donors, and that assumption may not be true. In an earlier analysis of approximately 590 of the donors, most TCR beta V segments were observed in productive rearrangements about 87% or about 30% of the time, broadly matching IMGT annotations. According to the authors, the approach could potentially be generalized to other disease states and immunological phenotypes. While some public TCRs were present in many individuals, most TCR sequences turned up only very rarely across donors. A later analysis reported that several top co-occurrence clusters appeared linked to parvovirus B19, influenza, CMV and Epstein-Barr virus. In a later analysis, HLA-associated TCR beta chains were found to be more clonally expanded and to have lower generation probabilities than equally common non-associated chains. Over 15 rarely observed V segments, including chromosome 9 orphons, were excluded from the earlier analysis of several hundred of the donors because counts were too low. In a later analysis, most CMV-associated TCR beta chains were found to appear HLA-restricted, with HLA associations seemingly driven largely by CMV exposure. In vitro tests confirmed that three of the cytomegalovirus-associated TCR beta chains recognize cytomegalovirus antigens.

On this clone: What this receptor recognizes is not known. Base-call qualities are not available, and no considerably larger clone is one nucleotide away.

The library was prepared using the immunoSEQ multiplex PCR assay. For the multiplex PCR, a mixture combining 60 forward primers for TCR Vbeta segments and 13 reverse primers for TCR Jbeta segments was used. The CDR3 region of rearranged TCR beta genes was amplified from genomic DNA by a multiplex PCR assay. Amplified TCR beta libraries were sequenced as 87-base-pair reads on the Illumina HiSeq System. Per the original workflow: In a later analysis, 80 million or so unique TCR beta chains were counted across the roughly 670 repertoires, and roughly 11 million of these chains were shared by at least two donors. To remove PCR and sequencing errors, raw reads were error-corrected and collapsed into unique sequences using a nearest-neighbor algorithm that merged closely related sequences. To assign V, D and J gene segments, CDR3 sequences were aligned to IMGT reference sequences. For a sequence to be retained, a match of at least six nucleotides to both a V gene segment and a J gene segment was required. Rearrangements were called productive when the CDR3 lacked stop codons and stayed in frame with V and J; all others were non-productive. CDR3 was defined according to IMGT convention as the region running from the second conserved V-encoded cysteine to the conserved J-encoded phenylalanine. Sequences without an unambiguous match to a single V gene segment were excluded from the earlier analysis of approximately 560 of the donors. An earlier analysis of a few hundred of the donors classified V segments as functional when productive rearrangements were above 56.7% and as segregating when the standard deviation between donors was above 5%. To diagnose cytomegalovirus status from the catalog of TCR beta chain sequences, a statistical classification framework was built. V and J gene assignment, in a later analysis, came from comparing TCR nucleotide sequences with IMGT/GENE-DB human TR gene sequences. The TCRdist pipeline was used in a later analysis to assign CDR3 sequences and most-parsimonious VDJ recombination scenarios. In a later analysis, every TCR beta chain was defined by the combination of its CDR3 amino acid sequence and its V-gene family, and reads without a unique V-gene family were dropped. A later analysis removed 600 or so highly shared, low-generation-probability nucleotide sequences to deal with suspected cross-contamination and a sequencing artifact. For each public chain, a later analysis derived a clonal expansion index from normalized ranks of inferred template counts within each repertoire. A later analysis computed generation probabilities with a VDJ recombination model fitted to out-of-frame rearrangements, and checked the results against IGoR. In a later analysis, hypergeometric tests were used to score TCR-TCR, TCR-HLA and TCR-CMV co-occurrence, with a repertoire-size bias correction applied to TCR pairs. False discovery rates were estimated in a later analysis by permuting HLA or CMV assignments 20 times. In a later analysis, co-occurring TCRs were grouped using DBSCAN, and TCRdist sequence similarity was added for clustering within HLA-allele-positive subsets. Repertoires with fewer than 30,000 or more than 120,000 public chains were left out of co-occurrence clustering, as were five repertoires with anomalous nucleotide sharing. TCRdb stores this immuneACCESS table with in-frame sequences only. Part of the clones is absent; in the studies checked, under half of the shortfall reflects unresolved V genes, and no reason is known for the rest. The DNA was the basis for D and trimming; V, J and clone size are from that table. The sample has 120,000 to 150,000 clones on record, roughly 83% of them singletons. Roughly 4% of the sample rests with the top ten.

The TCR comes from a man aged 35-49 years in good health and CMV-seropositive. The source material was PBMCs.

DNA sequence: TGTGCCAGCACCGAACTCCGGACAGGGGGCCCCTACAATGAGCAGTTCTTC. This gives the protein CASTELRTGGPYNEQFF. This chain is built from TRBV27 and TRBJ2-1; TRBD1 agrees with 11 junctional bases. Its CDR3 holds 17 amino acids, cysteine through phenylalanine. Only the CDR3 portion is preserved as DNA: 51 bases, with reading frame beginning at the first base. According to the germline V gene (reference sequence), CDR1 reads MNHEY and CDR2 reads SMNVEV. At the junction V is shortened by 7 bases and J by 2 bases; bases outside the gene matches: 10.